This T cell receptor (beta chain) was recovered during a study of monozygotic twins with inflammatory bowel disease. TCRdb re-called the 5' RACE reads and gives one entry per CDR3 protein, without DNA. This sample contains about 450,000 distinct CDR3 sequences. CDR1 SGHNT and CDR2 YYREEE come from the germline V gene (reference sequence). CDR3 size: 13 residues. Material: blood. The receptor's source is a human donor with ulcerative colitis or Crohn's disease, or a healthy co-twin of an affected twin (not recorded which). The chain recombines TRBV5-4 with TRBJ1-1; TCRdb indicates TRBD1, and absent DNA this call remains unverified. The CDR3 region is CASSVQGTTEAFF.